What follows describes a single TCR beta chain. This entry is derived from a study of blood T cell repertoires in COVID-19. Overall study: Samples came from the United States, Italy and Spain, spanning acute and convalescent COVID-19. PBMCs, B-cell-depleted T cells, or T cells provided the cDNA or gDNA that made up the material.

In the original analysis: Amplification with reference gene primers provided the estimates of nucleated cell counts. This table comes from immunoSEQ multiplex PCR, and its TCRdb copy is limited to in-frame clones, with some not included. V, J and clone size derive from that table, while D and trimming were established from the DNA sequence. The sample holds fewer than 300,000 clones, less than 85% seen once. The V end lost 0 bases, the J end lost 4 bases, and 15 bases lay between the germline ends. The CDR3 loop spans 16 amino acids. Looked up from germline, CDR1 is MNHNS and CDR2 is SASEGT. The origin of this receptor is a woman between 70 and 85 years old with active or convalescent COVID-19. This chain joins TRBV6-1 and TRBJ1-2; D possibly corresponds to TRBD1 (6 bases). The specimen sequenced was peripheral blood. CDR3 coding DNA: TGTGCCAGCAGTGAAGCCGGGGGGGGGCAGATCTATGGCTACACCTTC. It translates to CASSEAGGGQIYGYTF.